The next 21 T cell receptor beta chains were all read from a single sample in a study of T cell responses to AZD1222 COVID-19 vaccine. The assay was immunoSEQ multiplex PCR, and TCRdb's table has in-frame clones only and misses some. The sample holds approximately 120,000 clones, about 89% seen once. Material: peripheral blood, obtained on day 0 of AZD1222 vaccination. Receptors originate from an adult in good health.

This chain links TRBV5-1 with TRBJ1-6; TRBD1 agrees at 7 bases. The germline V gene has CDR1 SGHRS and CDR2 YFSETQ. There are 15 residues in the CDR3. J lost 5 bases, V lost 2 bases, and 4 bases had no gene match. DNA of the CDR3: TGCGCCAGCAGCTTAAGGACAGGCGATAATTCACCCCTCCACTTT. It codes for CASSLRTGDNSPLHF.

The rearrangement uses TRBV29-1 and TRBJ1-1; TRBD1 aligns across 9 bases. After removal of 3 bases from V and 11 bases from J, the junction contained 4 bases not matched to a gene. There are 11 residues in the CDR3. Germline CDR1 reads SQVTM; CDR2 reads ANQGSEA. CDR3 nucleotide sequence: TGCAGCGTTGAGGGACAGGGAAAGGCTTTCTTT. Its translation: CSVEGQGKAFF.

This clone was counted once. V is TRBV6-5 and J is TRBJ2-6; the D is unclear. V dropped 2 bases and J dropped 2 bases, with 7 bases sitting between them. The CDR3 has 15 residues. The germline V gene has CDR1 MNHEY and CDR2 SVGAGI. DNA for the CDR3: TGTGCCAGCAGTTACAATGGGGCTGGGGCCAACGTCCTGACTTTC. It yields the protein CASSYNGAGANVLTF.

CDR3 loop: CASSLDAAGWYNEQFF. The CDR3 DNA sequence: TGTGCCAGCAGCTTAGACGCGGCGGGGTGGTACAATGAGCAGTTCTTC. This sequence joins TRBV7-2 and TRBJ2-1; TRBD2 is a possible D gene (6 bases). Trimming shortened V by 1 base and J by 4 bases, and 14 bases separated the two germline ends. The CDR3 loop spans 16 amino acids. Looked up from germline, CDR1 is SGHTA and CDR2 is FQGNSA.

The CDR3 nucleotides read TGTGCCAGCAGCACCACTAGCGGGAGGGAGACCCAGTACTTC. Protein sequence: CASSTTSGRETQYF. This sequence joins TRBV7-2 and TRBJ2-5, with 12 nucleotides matching TRBD2. The CDR3 is 14 amino acids. The junction had 3 bases not matched to a gene; V was cut back by 5 bases and J by 5 bases. Germline CDR1 and CDR2: SGHTA and FQGNSA.

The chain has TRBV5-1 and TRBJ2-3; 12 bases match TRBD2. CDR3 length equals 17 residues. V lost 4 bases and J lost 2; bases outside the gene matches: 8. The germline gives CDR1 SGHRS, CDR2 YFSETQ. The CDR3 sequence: CASSPAGLAGFTDTQYF. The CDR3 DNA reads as TGCGCCAGCAGCCCGGCCGGACTAGCGGGGTTCACAGATACGCAGTATTTT. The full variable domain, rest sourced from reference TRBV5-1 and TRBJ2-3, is KAGVTQTPRYLIKTRGQQVTLSCSPISGHRSVSWYQQTPGQGLQFLFEYFSETQRNKGNFPGRFSGRQFSNSRSEMNVSTLELGDSALYLCASSPAGLAGFTDTQYFGPGTRLTVL.

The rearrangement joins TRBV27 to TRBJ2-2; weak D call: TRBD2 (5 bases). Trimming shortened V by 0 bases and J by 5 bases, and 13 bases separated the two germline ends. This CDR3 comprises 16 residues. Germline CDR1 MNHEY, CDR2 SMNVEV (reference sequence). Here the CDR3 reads CASSLSAGGLTGELFF. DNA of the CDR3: TGTGCCAGCAGTTTATCGGCAGGAGGTCTGACCGGGGAGCTGTTTTTT.

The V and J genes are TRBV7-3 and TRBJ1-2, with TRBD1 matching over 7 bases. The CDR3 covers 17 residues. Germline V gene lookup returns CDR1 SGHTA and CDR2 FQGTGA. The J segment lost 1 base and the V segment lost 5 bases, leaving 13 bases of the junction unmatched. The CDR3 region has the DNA TGTGCCAGCAGCAATCCATCCGGGACAGATATTAACTATGGCTACACCTTC. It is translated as CASSNPSGTDINYGYTF.

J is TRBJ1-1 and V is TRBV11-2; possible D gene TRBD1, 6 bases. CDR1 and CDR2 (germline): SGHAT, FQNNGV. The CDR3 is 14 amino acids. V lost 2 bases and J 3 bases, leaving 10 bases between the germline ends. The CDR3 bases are TGTGCCAGCAGCTTATCGGGGGCGTACACTGAAGCTTTCTTT. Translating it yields CASSLSGAYTEAFF.

CDR3 loop: CASSKIERDYEQYF. The CDR3 bases are TGTGCCAGCAGCAAAATAGAGCGGGACTACGAGCAGTACTTC. V gene TRBV21-1 combines with J gene TRBJ2-7; the D call of TRBD2 is as the table states it, not checked on the DNA. TRBV21-1 is a documented pseudogene. The CDR3 has 14 amino acids.

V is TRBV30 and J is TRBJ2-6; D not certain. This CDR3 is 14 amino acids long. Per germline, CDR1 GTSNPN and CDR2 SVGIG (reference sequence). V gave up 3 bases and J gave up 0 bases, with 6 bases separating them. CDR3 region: CAWRVNSGANVLTF. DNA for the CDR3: TGTGCCTGGAGGGTTAACTCTGGGGCCAACGTCCTGACTTTC. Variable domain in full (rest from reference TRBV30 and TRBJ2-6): SQTIHQWPATLVQPVGSPLSLECTVEGTSNPNLYWYRQAAGRGLQLLFYSVGIGQISSEVPQNLSASRPQDRQFILSSKKLLLSDSGFYLCAWRVNSGANVLTFGAGSRLTVL.

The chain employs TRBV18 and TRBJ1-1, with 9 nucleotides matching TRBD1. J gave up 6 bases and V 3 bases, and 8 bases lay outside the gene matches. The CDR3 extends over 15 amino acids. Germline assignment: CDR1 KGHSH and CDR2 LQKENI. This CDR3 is CASSPQGQGRAEAFF. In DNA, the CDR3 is TGTGCCAGCTCACCGCAAGGACAGGGGAGAGCTGAAGCTTTCTTT.

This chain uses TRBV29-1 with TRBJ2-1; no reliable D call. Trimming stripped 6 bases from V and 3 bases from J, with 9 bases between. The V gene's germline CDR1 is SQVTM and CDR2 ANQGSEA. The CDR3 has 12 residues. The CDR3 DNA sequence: TGCAGCGTGGGCGGTTTCTACAATGAGCAGTTCTTC. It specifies CSVGGFYNEQFF.

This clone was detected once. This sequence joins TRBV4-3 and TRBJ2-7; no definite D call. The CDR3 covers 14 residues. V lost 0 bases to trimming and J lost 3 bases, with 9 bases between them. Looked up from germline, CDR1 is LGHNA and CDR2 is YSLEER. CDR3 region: CASSQDGSIYEQYF. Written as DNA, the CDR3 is TGCGCCAGCAGCCAAGATGGTAGCATCTACGAGCAGTACTTC.

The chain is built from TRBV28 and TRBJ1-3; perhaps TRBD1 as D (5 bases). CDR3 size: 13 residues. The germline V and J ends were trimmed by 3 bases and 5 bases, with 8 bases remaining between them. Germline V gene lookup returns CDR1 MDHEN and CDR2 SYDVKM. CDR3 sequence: CASSFRGRNTIYF. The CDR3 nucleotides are TGTGCCAGCAGTTTTAGGGGAAGAAACACCATATATTTT.

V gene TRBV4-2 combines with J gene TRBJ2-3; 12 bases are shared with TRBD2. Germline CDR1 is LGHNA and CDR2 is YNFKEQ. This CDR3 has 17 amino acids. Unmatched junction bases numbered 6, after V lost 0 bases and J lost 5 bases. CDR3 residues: CASSQETSGRRGDTQYF. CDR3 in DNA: TGTGCCAGCAGCCAAGAAACTAGCGGGAGGCGCGGAGATACGCAGTATTTT.

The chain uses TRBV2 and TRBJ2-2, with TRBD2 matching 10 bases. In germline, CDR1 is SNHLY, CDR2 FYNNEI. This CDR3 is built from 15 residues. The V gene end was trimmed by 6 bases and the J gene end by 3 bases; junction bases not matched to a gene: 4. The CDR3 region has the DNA TGTGCCAGCAGGGGGGGACTAGCGTACACCGGGGAGCTGTTTTTT. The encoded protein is CASRGGLAYTGELFF.

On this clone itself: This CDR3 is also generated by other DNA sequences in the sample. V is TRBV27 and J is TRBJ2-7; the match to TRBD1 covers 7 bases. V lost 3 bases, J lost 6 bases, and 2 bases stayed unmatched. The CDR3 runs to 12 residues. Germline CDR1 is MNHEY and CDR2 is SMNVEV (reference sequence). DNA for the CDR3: TGTGCCAGCAGTTTCAGGGGGACCGAGCAGTACTTC. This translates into CASSFRGTEQYF.

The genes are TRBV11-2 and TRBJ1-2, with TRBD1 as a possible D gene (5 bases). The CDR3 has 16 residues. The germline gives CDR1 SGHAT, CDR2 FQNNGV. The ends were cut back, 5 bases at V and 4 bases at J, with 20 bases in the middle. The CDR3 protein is CASSDYRQTRGYGYTF. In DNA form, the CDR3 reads TGTGCCAGCAGCGATTACCGACAGACGCGCGGCTATGGCTACACCTTC.

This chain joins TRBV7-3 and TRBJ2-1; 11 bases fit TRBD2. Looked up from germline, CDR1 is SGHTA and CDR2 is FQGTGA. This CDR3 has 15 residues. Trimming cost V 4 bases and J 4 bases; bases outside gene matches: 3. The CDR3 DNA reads TGTGCCAGCAGCTCCGGGACTAGCGGATACAATGAGCAGTTCTTC. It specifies CASSSGTSGYNEQFF.

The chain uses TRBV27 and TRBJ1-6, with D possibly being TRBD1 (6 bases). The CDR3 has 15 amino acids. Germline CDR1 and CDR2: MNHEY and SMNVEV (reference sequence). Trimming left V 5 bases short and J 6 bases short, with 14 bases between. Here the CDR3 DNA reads TGTGCCAGCAGTCCCCCCACGGGGGCTAATTCACCCCTCCACTTT. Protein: CASSPPTGANSPLHF.